Presented here are 12 T cell receptor beta chains from one specimen sequenced in a study of T cell responses to AZD1222 COVID-19 vaccine. Data came from immunoSEQ multiplex PCR; TCRdb stores just in-frame clones and leaves some out. This table has 80,000 to 100,000 clones, approximately 83% appearing once. The sequences come from peripheral blood, collected on day 0 of AZD1222 vaccination. The receptor source for this set is an adult in good health.

The rearrangement joins TRBV15 to TRBJ2-5, with a tentative D call TRBD2 (7 bases). This CDR3 is 14 amino acids long. Germline loops: CDR1 LNHNV, CDR2 YYDKDF (reference sequence). The germline V and J ends were trimmed by 3 bases and 5 bases, with 13 bases remaining between them. CDR3 in DNA: TGTGCCACCAGCAGGGGGGGGCCCGGGGAGACCCAGTACTTC. This codes for CATSRGGPGETQYF. Using reference TRBV15 and TRBJ2-5 for the parts outside the CDR3, the full variable domain is DAMVIQNPRYQVTQFGKPVTLSCSQTLNHNVMYWYQQKSSQAPKLLFHYYDKDFNNEADTPDNFQSRRPNTSFCFLDIRSPGLGDTAMYLCATSRGGPGETQYFGPGTRLLVL.

The genes are TRBV29-1 and TRBJ1-2; D is uncertain. The CDR3 length is 14 residues. The V end lost 0 bases, the J end lost 5 bases, and 13 bases lay between the germline ends. Germline V CDR1 and CDR2: SQVTM, ANQGSEA. DNA of the CDR3: TGCAGCGTTGAAGAAGCACCGACCCTTTATGGCTACACCTTC. Its translation is CSVEEAPTLYGYTF.

In this sample, this clone is medium-sized. The genes are TRBV6-6 and TRBJ1-2; 8 bases are shared with TRBD1. Germline V gene lookup returns CDR1 MNHNY and CDR2 SVGAGI (reference sequence). Trimming cost V 2 bases and J 5 bases; bases outside gene matches: 4. The CDR3 is made up of 14 amino acids. The CDR3 DNA follows: TGTGCCAGCAGTTACCCCGGGACAGGATATGGCTACACCTTC. This translates into CASSYPGTGYGYTF.

In the case of this clone: The junction shows a germline mismatch at one end, possibly a read error. The CDR3 is CASSVGLAMNYGYTF. The CDR3 DNA reads as TGCGCCAGCAGCGTAGGCCTGGCCATGAACTATGGCTACACCTTC. V gene TRBV9 combines with J gene TRBJ1-2; D is uncertain. The CDR3 consists of 15 residues. Germline CDR1 is SGDLS and CDR2 is YYNGEE. Full variable domain (remainder filled in from reference TRBV9 and TRBJ1-2): DSGVTQTPKHLITATGQRVTLRCSPRSGDLSVYWYQQSLDQGLQFLIQYYNGEERAKGNILERFSAQQFPDLHSELNLSSLELGDSALYFCASSVGLAMNYGYTFGSGTRLTVV.

V and J are TRBV12-3 or TRBV12-4 and TRBJ2-5, with D possibly matching TRBD2 (5 bases). V was cut by 3 bases and J by 3 bases, with 8 bases left in between. The CDR3 length is 13 residues. The DNA for the CDR3 is TGTGCCAGCAGTTTGGCGGGCAAAGAGACCCAGTACTTC. Protein sequence: CASSLAGKETQYF.

The CDR3 reads CASRSGTGRTEAFF. Written as DNA, the CDR3 is TGTGCCAGTAGGTCCGGGACAGGGCGGACTGAAGCTTTCTTT. J is TRBJ1-1 and V is TRBV19; TRBD1 matches at 9 bases. This CDR3 has 14 amino acids. The V and J ends lost 6 bases and 5 bases, in that order; junction bases with no gene match: 7. The V gene's germline CDR1 is LNHDA and CDR2 SQIVND (reference sequence).

The gene calls are TRBV5-1 and TRBJ2-7, with unresolved D. Trimming removed 9 bases from V and 0 bases from J, with 16 bases in between. This CDR3 has 14 amino acids. Germline values: CDR1 SGHRS, CDR2 YFSETQ. The chain's CDR3 is CATSPQTSSYEQYF. For the CDR3, the DNA is TGCGCCACCTCTCCACAGACGAGCTCCTACGAGCAGTACTTC.

The chain recombines TRBV19 with TRBJ1-2; a weak D match, TRBD1 (6 bases). The V gene's germline CDR1 is LNHDA and CDR2 SQIVND (reference sequence). The CDR3 sequence is 12 residues long. Trimming took 8 bases from V and 3 from J, leaving 10 bases between them. CDR3 in amino acids: CASSQGYYGYTF. In DNA form, the CDR3 reads TGTGCCAGTTCCCAGGGGTACTATGGCTACACCTTC. The full variable domain, its missing parts supplied by reference TRBV19 and TRBJ1-2, is DGGITQSPKYLFRKEGQNVTLSCEQNLNHDAMYWYRQDPGQGLRLIYYSQIVNDFQKGDIAEGYSVSREKKESFPLTVTSAQKNPTAFYLCASSQGYYGYTFGSGTRLTVV.

A single count supports this clone. The chain employs TRBV19 and TRBJ1-5; tentatively, D is TRBD1 (5 bases). Between the trimmed V and J ends, which lost 3 bases and 6 bases, there was a span of 12 bases. The CDR3 contains 14 residues. CDR1 is LNHDA and CDR2 is SQIVND in the germline V gene (reference sequence). CDR3 bases: TGTGCCAGTAGTATGGGGAGGGGTGTTCAGCCCCAGCATTTT. Translated: CASSMGRGVQPQHF. The variable domain in full, with the rest retrieved from reference TRBV19 and TRBJ1-5, is DGGITQSPKYLFRKEGQNVTLSCEQNLNHDAMYWYRQDPGQGLRLIYYSQIVNDFQKGDIAEGYSVSREKKESFPLTVTSAQKNPTAFYLCASSMGRGVQPQHFGDGTRLSIL.

V is TRBV5-1 and J is TRBJ1-1; D call uncertain. CDR3 length equals 14 residues. The ends were cut back, 4 bases at V and 2 bases at J, with 12 bases in the middle. CDR1 is SGHRS and CDR2 is YFSETQ in the germline V gene. The CDR3 region is CASSAIGPNTEAFF. CDR3 DNA: TGCGCCAGCAGCGCAATCGGACCCAACACTGAAGCTTTCTTT.

This rearrangement joins TRBV3-1 (or the pseudogene TRBV3-2) to TRBJ1-2; D gene ambiguous. Germline CDR1 reads LGHDT; CDR2 reads YNNKEL (reference sequence). V was shortened by 4 bases and J by 7 bases, with 13 bases between the two germline ends. The CDR3 spans 13 residues. The CDR3 sequence: CASSPSPRAGYTF. The CDR3 DNA reads TGTGCCAGCAGCCCAAGTCCCCGGGCTGGCTACACCTTC.

The chain is built from TRBV6-5 and TRBJ2-7, with D possibly TRBD2 on 6 matching bases. This CDR3 comprises 15 residues. The V end lost 7 bases, the J end lost 0 bases, and 16 bases lay between the germline ends. Germline-derived CDR1 and CDR2 are MNHEY and SVGAGI. The CDR3 sequence: CASTPRDLPSYEQYF. In DNA form, the CDR3 reads TGTGCCAGCACTCCGCGGGACCTACCCTCCTACGAGCAGTACTTC.